This passage covers 3 T cell receptor beta chains from one sample sequenced in a study of blood T cell repertoires in COVID-19. TCRdb's table, derived via immunoSEQ multiplex PCR, lists solely in-frame clones and lacks some. The repertoire has roughly 160,000 clones, approximately 91% of them found once; the top ten carry 0.53%. The sequenced material came from peripheral blood. All receptors derive from a man aged 50 to 59 with acute or convalescent COVID-19.

J is TRBJ1-1 and V is TRBV7-6, with 7 nucleotides matching TRBD1. The CDR3 runs 17 residues. CDR1 and CDR2 from the germline V gene are SGHVS and FNYEAQ. V gave up 1 base and J gave up 0 bases; unmatched junction bases: 8. The CDR3 region has the DNA TGTGCCAGCAGCTTAGAATCGGGACAGTCAATGAACACTGAAGCTTTCTTT. Translation: CASSLESGQSMNTEAFF.

The chain has TRBV9 and TRBJ2-3, with unresolved D. Germline lookup yields CDR1 SGDLS and CDR2 YYNGEE. Trimming left V 4 bases short and J 0 bases short, with 6 bases between. The CDR3 totals 13 residues. CDR3 sequence reads: CASSYSSTDTQYF. The CDR3 nucleotides read TGTGCCAGCAGCTATTCTAGCACAGATACGCAGTATTTT.

The rearrangement links TRBV11-2 to TRBJ1-2; the D gene is possibly TRBD1 (5 bases). The germline gives CDR1 SGHAT, CDR2 FQNNGV. Between the trimmed V and J ends, which lost 1 base and 6 bases, there was a span of 9 bases. The CDR3 contains 13 residues. The chain's CDR3 is CASSLGGGNGYTF. The CDR3 DNA follows: TGTGCCAGCAGCTTAGGGGGGGGAAATGGCTACACCTTC.